Presented here are 9 T cell receptor beta chains from one specimen sequenced in a study of cytomegalovirus exposure and HLA in healthy donors. The study ran its PCR with 60 Vbeta and 13 Jbeta primers. Sequencing used immunoSEQ multiplex PCR; TCRdb keeps in-frame clones, though not all of them. Here the sample spans about 200,000 clones, 70% to 80% being singletons. Sequencing input: PBMCs. The receptor source for this set is a male donor in good health and CMV-seronegative.

This clone was seen more than once but under ten times. The chain recombines TRBV5-4 with TRBJ1-2; the D is unclear. Trimming took off 2 bases at V and 2 bases at J, with 7 bases between the two ends. The CDR3 contains 13 residues. Per germline, CDR1 SGHNT and CDR2 YYREEE (reference sequence). CDR3 amino acids: CASSFSPNYGYTF. CDR3 nucleotide sequence: TGTGCCAGCAGCTTCTCTCCGAACTATGGCTACACCTTC.

This clone was observed once. This chain joins TRBV6-1 and TRBJ2-5; weak D call: TRBD2 (6 bases). Germline V lookup: CDR1 MNHNS, CDR2 SASEGT. V was clipped by 6 bases and J by 4 bases, with 18 bases between them. This CDR3 has 15 residues. The CDR3 loop is CASSPLPGVGETQYF. In DNA, the CDR3 is TGTGCCAGCAGCCCCCTGCCGGGGGTAGGAGAGACCCAGTACTTC.

This clone was counted once. The chain combines TRBV18 with TRBJ1-1; TRBD1 might be the D (6 bases). The germline V gene has CDR1 KGHSH and CDR2 LQKENI. V was trimmed by 6 bases and J by 1 base, leaving 15 bases between them. The CDR3 runs 15 residues. The CDR3 DNA follows: TGTGCCAGCTCTCCCTCGACAGGCGGGAACACTGAAGCTTTCTTT. The encoded protein is CASSPSTGGNTEAFF.

The rearrangement joins TRBV6-6 to TRBJ2-1; D may be TRBD2 (5 bases). Trimming took off 0 bases at V and 0 bases at J, with 9 bases between the two ends. In germline, CDR1 is MNHNY, CDR2 SVGAGI (reference sequence). The CDR3 runs 16 residues. CDR3 in DNA: TGTGCCAGCAGTTACTCCCCTAGCATCTCCTACAATGAGCAGTTCTTC. Translating it yields CASSYSPSISYNEQFF.

The V and J genes are TRBV9 and TRBJ2-5; 9 bases are a match to TRBD1. The germline gives CDR1 SGDLS, CDR2 YYNGEE. Trimming removed 4 bases from V and 3 bases from J; junction bases left unmatched: 4. The CDR3 sequence is 14 residues long. This CDR3 reads CASSSRTGEETQYF. CDR3 sequence (DNA): TGTGCCAGCAGCTCTCGGACAGGGGAAGAGACCCAGTACTTC. Full variable domain (remainder filled in from reference TRBV9 and TRBJ2-5): DSGVTQTPKHLITATGQRVTLRCSPRSGDLSVYWYQQSLDQGLQFLIQYYNGEERAKGNILERFSAQQFPDLHSELNLSSLELGDSALYFCASSSRTGEETQYFGPGTRLLVL.

The chain links TRBV27 to TRBJ2-1; maybe TRBD2 (5 bases). Germline lookup yields CDR1 MNHEY and CDR2 SMNVEV (reference sequence). The length of the CDR3 is 19 residues. V lost 6 bases and J 0 bases, leaving 24 bases between the germline ends. CDR3 residues: CASRAIKTVLGGSYNEQFF. The DNA of the CDR3 is TGTGCCAGCAGGGCCATTAAAACGGTCCTCGGAGGCTCCTACAATGAGCAGTTCTTC.

This chain links TRBV6-1 with TRBJ1-2; D uncertain. The germline gives CDR1 MNHNS, CDR2 SASEGT. Trimming pared 4 bases from V and 8 bases from J, leaving 8 bases between. CDR3 size: 11 residues. This chain's CDR3 is CASSGGIGYTF. The DNA of the CDR3 is TGTGCCAGCAGTGGCGGGATCGGCTACACCTTC.

The chain uses TRBV7-2 and TRBJ2-7; a possible D gene is TRBD2 (5 bases). V lost 3 bases and J lost 1, with 16 bases in between. Germline V gene data show CDR1 as SGHTA and CDR2 as FQGNSA. The CDR3 extends over 16 amino acids. This CDR3 is CASSFRTRGLSYEQYF. Written as DNA, the CDR3 is TGTGCCAGCAGCTTCAGAACTCGCGGGCTTTCCTACGAGCAGTACTTC.

The V and J genes are TRBV5-1 and TRBJ2-1, with 10 bases matching TRBD2. The length of the CDR3 is 16 residues. The germline CDR1 and CDR2 sequences are SGHRS and YFSETQ. V gave up 3 bases and J gave up 8 bases; unmatched junction bases: 11. This CDR3 reads CASSSLPSGSFYEQFF. Here the CDR3 DNA reads TGCGCCAGCAGCTCCCTCCCTAGCGGGAGCTTCTATGAGCAGTTCTTC.